The text below deals with one TCR beta chain. The antigen is unknown. These data originate in a study of T cell responses to AZD1222 COVID-19 vaccine. Study-wide results and caveats: Most donors were white British and more were female, and clonal diversity was possibly underestimated. Rises in breadth and depth of Spike-specific TCRs came after two AZD1222 doses.

TCRdb's copy holds only in-frame clones and misses some; the assay was immunoSEQ multiplex PCR. In the table there are some 100,000 clones, about nine tenths of which are singletons. V shed 5 bases and J shed 0 bases, with 14 bases lying between them. Germline V gives CDR1 MNHEY, CDR2 SMNVEV (reference sequence). The CDR3 has 16 amino acids. The genes are TRBV27 and TRBJ1-3, with D uncertain. The source was peripheral blood, collected on day 0 of AZD1222 vaccination. This TCR came from an adult in good health. CDR3 sequence reads: CASSPYTPYSGNTIYF. DNA for the CDR3: TGTGCCAGCAGTCCATACACACCTTACTCTGGAAACACCATATATTTT.